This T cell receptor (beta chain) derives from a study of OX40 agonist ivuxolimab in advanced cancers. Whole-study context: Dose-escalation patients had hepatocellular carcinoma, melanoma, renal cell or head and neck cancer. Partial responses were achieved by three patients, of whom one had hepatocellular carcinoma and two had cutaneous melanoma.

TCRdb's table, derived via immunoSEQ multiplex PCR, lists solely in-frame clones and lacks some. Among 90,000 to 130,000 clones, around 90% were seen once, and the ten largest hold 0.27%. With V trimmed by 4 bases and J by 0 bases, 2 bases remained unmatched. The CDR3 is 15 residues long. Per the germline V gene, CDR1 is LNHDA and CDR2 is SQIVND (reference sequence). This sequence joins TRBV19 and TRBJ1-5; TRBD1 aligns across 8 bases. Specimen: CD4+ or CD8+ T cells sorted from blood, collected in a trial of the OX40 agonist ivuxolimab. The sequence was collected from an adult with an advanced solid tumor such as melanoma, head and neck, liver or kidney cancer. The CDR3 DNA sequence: TGTGCCAGTAGTACACAGGGGGGTAGCAATCAGCCCCAGCATTTT. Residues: CASSTQGGSNQPQHF.